This T cell receptor (beta chain) was observed in a study of blood T cells in healthy people across ages. Remarks on this clonotype: Its cognate antigen is unknown.

The study's findings and limits: Expanded clonotype changes were possibly confounded by unknown donor CMV status.

Germline loops: CDR1 SGHAT, CDR2 FQDESV (reference sequence). The CDR3 loop spans 17 amino acids. Unmatched junction bases numbered 4, after V lost 4 bases and J lost 0 bases. Then a second PCR, running about 6 to 11 cycles, was carried out with a sample-barcoded 5' primer and a J-beta primer mix. TCRdb reanalysed the 5' RACE reads using MiXCR and keeps one entry per CDR3 protein. The sample lists 1.5 million to 2 million distinct CDR3 sequences; roughly 27% were seen once. Specimen: blood. The chain links TRBV11-1 to TRBJ2-6, with 9 positions matching TRBD1. This receptor was identified in a woman in her twenties or thirties in good health. CDR3 region: CASSSRDRDSGANVLTF. The CDR3 DNA sequence: TGTGCCAGCAGCTCCCGGGACAGGGACTCTGGGGCCAACGTCCTGACTTTC.